A single sample is the source of the 15 T cell receptor beta chains below, sequenced in a study of T cells in Graves' hyperthyroidism and ophthalmopathy (dated by TCRdb to between 2019 and 2020). Receptor libraries were prepared by multiplex PCR. The sequencer listed for this sample is Illumina HiSeq 2000. The TCR beta CDR3 regions were amplified from the RNA transcripts. For the first round of RT-PCR on the TCR CDR3, the HTBI primer set was used together with the Qiagen OneStep RT-PCR kit. TCRdb applied fastp at Q25 and MiXCR to the public reads, then kept only in-frame beta chains. CDR3 protein sequences are deduplicated, and each keeps its most common genes and DNA. For this sample the table gives more than 350,000 distinct CDR3 sequences, of which 17% were detected only once. The top ten clonotypes cover 30% to 40% of the sample. Sequenced: blood. Receptors originate from a woman aged 30 to 39 with Graves' hyperthyroidism that later progressed to Graves' ophthalmopathy.

Turning to this clonotype: Germline is not matched at one junction end, which may reflect a read error. The chain has TRBV12-3 or TRBV12-4 and TRBJ2-6, with a possible D match to TRBD1 (5 bases). The CDR3 runs 15 residues. The CDR3 reads CASSYRRAGDNVLTF. The CDR3 DNA reads as TGTGCCAGCAGTTACCGCAGGGCTGGGGACAACGTCCTGACTTTC.

Concerning this clonotype itself: A much larger clone sits a single nucleotide away, making a read error possible. This rearrangement joins TRBV29-1 to TRBJ2-1; a possible D gene is TRBD2 (5 bases). The J call may be incorrect, as the DNA end agrees better with TRBJ2-7. The germline CDR1 and CDR2 sequences are SQVTM and ANQGSEA. This CDR3 spans 15 amino acids. The CDR3 loop is CSVEDLGSSYNEQYF. The DNA for the CDR3 is TGCAGCGTTGAAGATCTAGGGAGCTCCTACAATGAGCAGTACTTC.

This clonotype was counted a few times. V usage is TRBV6-1 and J usage is TRBJ1-3; D is possibly TRBD1 (6 bases). This CDR3 has 14 residues. The germline V gene encodes CDR1 MNHNS and CDR2 SASEGT. The ends were cut back, 7 bases at V and 3 bases at J, with 13 bases in the middle. The CDR3 sequence: CASTLDRDGNTIYF. CDR3 bases: TGTGCCAGCACTTTGGACAGAGATGGAAACACCATATATTTT.

This clonotype was recorded many times. This chain connects TRBV28 to TRBJ2-7, with D unresolved. The germline V gene encodes CDR1 MDHEN and CDR2 SYDVKM. V was trimmed by 1 base and J by 6 bases, leaving 7 bases between them. There are 12 residues in the CDR3. In DNA, the CDR3 is TGTGCCAGCAGTTTATCCAAGCGCGAGCAGTACTTC. Translation gives CASSLSKREQYF.

The chain is built from TRBV4-1 and TRBJ2-1; no clear D gene. CDR3 length: 13 amino acids. Trimming left V 0 bases short and J 3 bases short, with 3 bases between. CDR1 is MGHRA, CDR2 YSYEKL, per germline. The CDR3 bases are TGCGCCAGCAGCCAAGAAGGCTACAATGAGCAGTTCTTC. This sequence encodes CASSQEGYNEQFF.

V usage is TRBV19 and J usage is TRBJ2-3; D unresolved. The CDR3 length is 15 residues. CDR1 and CDR2 from the germline V gene are LNHDA and SQIVND (reference sequence). V lost 3 bases and J 2 bases, leaving 12 bases between the germline ends. CDR3 sequence reads: CASSIRARVTDTQYF. The CDR3 DNA reads as TGTGCCAGTAGTATCAGAGCCCGGGTCACAGATACGCAGTATTTT.

This clonotype was counted between two and nine times. The chain combines TRBV20-1 with TRBJ2-7, with 8 bases aligning to TRBD1. The CDR3 is 12 residues long. Germline CDR1 is DFQATT and CDR2 is SNEGSKA (reference sequence). J gave up 5 bases and V 5 bases, and 5 bases lay outside the gene matches. The CDR3 sequence is CSAPSTGDEQYF. DNA for the CDR3: TGCAGTGCTCCCTCGACAGGGGACGAGCAGTACTTC.

This clonotype was recorded at least ten times. This rearrangement joins TRBV20-1 to TRBJ2-1, with 7 nucleotides matching TRBD2. Germline V gives CDR1 DFQATT, CDR2 SNEGSKA (reference sequence). V trimming: 0 bases; J trimming: 4 bases; junction bases outside the gene matches: 9. The CDR3 extends over 16 amino acids. The CDR3 sequence: CSARDPSGIPYNEQFF. The CDR3 DNA reads TGCAGTGCTAGAGACCCCAGCGGGATCCCATACAATGAGCAGTTCTTC.

At least ten counts were recorded for this clonotype. V and J are TRBV6-2 or TRBV6-3 and TRBJ2-3, with TRBD2 matching 15 bases. CDR1 and CDR2 (germline): MNHEY, SVGEGT. Unmatched junction bases numbered 12, after V lost 6 bases and J lost 5 bases. The CDR3 has 18 residues. The CDR3 DNA follows: TGTGCCAGCAGACCCCGGATGAGGGGACTAGCGGGAGGAGATACGCAGTATTTT. Amino acid sequence: CASRPRMRGLAGGDTQYF.

This clonotype was observed at least ten times. This rearrangement joins TRBV29-1 to TRBJ1-1, with D perhaps matching TRBD1 (5 bases). The ends were cut back, 5 bases at V and 1 base at J, with 14 bases in the middle. CDR1 and CDR2 from the germline V gene are SQVTM and ANQGSEA. The CDR3 is 14 amino acids. CDR3 bases: TGCAGCGTTCGGAAAGGACATACGAACACTGAAGCTTTCTTT. It translates to CSVRKGHTNTEAFF.

This clonotype was picked up many times. The chain links TRBV6-1 to TRBJ1-1; 9 bases are a match to TRBD1. The CDR3 runs to 17 residues. CDR1 and CDR2 from the germline V gene are MNHNS and SASEGT. The V gene end was trimmed by 6 bases and the J gene end by 4 bases; junction bases not matched to a gene: 15. Here the CDR3 reads CASRKTDRGASGTEAFF. Here the CDR3 DNA reads TGTGCCAGCAGGAAGACGGACAGGGGAGCTTCTGGCACTGAAGCTTTCTTT.

The chain links TRBV5-1 to TRBJ2-2; TRBD1 matches 7 bases. With 3 bases clipped from V and 6 bases from J, the junction kept 8 bases outside the gene matches. Germline values: CDR1 SGHRS, CDR2 YFSETQ. The CDR3 extends over 15 amino acids. CDR3: CASSYEGARAGELFF. CDR3 sequence (DNA): TGCGCCAGCAGCTACGAGGGGGCGAGGGCCGGGGAGCTGTTTTTT.

This clonotype occurred many times. V gene TRBV5-1 combines with J gene TRBJ2-1; perhaps TRBD1 as D (6 bases). The germline gives CDR1 SGHRS, CDR2 YFSETQ. The CDR3 runs to 17 residues. Trimming took 3 bases from V and 6 from J, leaving 22 bases between them. The CDR3 is CASSSNRVGDVGNEQFF. The CDR3 DNA reads as TGCGCCAGCAGCTCCAACAGGGTCGGGGACGTGGGCAATGAGCAGTTCTTC.

This clonotype showed up many times. The gene calls are TRBV5-5 and TRBJ2-1; TRBD2 is a possible D gene (6 bases). In germline, CDR1 is SGHKS, CDR2 YYEKEE (reference sequence). Deletions cut 6 bases from V and 5 bases from J, with 15 bases between. The CDR3 has 14 residues. CDR3 DNA: TGTGCCAGCATCGAAGCTCCGGGGGACAATGAGCAGTTCTTC. Its translation: CASIEAPGDNEQFF.

In this sample, this clonotype turned up many times. The CDR3 protein is CSARRTGTALEHHF. For the CDR3, the DNA is TGCAGTGCTAGGCGAACCGGGACCGCCTTAGAACACCACTTT. V usage is TRBV20-1 and J usage is TRBJ1-6; possibly TRBD1 for D (5 bases). Germline values: CDR1 DFQATT, CDR2 SNEGSKA (reference sequence). Trimming left V 3 bases short and J 18 bases short, with 24 bases between. This CDR3 is 14 amino acids long.